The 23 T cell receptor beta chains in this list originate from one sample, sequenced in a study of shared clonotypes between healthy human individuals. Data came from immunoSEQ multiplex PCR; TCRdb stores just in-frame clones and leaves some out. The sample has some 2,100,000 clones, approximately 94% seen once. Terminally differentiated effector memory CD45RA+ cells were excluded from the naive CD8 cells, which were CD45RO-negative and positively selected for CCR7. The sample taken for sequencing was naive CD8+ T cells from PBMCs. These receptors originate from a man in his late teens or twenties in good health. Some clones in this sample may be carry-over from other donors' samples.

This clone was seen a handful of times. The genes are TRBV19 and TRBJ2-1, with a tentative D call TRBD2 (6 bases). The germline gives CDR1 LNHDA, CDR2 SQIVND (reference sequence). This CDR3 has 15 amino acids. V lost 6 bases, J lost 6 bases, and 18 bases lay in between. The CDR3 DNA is TGTGCCAGTAGACGATTTAGCGGAGCGGCCAATGAGCAGTTCTTC. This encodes CASRRFSGAANEQFF.

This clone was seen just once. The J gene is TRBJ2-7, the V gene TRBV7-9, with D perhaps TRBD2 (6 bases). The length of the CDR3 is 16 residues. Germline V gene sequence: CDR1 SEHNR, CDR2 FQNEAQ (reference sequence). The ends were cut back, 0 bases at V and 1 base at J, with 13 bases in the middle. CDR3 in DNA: TGTGCCAGCAGCTTAGCCCTAGCGCCCCAGTCCTACGAGCAGTACTTC. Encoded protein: CASSLALAPQSYEQYF.

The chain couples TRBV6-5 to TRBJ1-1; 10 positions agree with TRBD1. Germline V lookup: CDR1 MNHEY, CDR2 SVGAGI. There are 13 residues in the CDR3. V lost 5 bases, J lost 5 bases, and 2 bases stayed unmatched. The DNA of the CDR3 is TGTGCCAGCAGTGACAGGGGGCGGACTGAAGCTTTCTTT. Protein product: CASSDRGRTEAFF.

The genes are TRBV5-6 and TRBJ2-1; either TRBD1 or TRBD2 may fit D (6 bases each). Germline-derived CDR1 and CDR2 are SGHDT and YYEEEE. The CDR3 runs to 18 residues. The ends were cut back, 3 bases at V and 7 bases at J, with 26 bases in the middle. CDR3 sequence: CASSSPGLSLRGENEQFF. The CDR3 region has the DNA TGTGCCAGCAGCTCCCCGGGACTCTCATTGAGGGGGGAAAATGAGCAGTTCTTC.

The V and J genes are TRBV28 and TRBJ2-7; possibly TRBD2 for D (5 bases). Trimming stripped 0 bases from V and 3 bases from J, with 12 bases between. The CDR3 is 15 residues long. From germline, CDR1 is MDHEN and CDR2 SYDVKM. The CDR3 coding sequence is TGTGCCAGCAGTTTATGGGGCGGGCTGAACTACGAGCAGTACTTC. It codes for CASSLWGGLNYEQYF.

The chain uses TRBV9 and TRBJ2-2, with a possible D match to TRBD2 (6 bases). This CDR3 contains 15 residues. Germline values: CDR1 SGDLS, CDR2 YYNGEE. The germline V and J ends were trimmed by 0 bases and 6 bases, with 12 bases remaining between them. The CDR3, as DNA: TGTGCCAGCAGCGTAGGGCGTGCGGGGTCCGGGGAGCTGTTTTTT. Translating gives CASSVGRAGSGELFF.

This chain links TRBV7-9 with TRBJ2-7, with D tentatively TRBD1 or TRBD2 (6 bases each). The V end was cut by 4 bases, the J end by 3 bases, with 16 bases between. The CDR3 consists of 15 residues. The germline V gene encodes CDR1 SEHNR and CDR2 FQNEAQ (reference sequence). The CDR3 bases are TGTGCCAGCAGCTGGGGGGCCGTAACCTACTACGAGCAGTACTTC. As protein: CASSWGAVTYYEQYF.

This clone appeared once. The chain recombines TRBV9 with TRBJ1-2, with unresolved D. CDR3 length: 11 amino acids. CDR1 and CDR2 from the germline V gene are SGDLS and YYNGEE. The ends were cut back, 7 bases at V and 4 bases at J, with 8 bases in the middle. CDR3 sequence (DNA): TGTGCCAGCGGCCCGGCCTATGGCTACACCTTC. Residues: CASGPAYGYTF.

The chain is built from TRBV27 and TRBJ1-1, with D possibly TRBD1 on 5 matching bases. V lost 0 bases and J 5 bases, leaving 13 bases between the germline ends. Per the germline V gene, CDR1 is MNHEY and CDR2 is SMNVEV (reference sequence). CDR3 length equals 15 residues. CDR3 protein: CASSLSRGWRTEAFF. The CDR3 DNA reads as TGTGCCAGCAGTTTATCGAGGGGTTGGAGAACTGAAGCTTTCTTT.

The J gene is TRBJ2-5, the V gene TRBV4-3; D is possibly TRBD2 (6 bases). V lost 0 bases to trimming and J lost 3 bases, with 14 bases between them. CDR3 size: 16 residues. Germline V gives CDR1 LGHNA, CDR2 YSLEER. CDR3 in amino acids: CASSQDWQGGEETQYF. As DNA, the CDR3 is TGCGCCAGCAGCCAAGATTGGCAGGGCGGGGAAGAGACCCAGTACTTC.

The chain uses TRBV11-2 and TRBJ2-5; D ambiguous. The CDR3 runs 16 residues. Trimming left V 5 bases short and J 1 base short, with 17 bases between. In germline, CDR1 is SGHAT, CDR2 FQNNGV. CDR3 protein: CASSTRASFGQETQYF. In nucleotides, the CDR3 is TGTGCCAGCAGCACCCGGGCGTCCTTTGGCCAAGAGACCCAGTACTTC.

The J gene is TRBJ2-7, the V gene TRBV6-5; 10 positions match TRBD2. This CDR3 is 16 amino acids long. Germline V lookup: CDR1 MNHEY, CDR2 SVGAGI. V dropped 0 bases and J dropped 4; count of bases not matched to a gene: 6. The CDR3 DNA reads TGTGCCAGCAGTTACTCGCTAGCGGGAGTAATTTACGAGCAGTACTTC. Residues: CASSYSLAGVIYEQYF.

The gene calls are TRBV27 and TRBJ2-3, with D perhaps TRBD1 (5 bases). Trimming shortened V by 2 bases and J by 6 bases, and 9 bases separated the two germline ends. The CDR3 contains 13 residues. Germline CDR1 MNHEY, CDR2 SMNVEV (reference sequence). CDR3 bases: TGTGCCAGCAGTTTAGACAGTCCGGATACGCAGTATTTT. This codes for CASSLDSPDTQYF.

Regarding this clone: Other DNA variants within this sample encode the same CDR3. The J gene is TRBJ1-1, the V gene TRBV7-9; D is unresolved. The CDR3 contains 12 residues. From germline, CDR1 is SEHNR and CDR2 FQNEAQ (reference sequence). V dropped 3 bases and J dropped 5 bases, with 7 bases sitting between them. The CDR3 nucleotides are TGTGCCAGCAGCTTTTCCGGAACTGAAGCTTTCTTT. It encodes CASSFSGTEAFF.

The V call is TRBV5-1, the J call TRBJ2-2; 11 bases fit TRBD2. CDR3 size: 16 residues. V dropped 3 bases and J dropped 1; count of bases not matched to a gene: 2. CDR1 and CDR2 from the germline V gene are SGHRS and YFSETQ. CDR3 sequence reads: CASSSGTSGNTGELFF. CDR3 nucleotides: TGCGCCAGCAGCTCCGGGACTAGCGGGAACACCGGGGAGCTGTTTTTT.

Written as DNA, the CDR3 is TGTGCCAGCAGCTTAGCTACGGGGCTGGATAATGAGCAGTTCTTC. Its protein is CASSLATGLDNEQFF. V usage is TRBV7-9 and J usage is TRBJ2-1; either TRBD1 or TRBD2 may supply D (5 bases each). The germline V gene encodes CDR1 SEHNR and CDR2 FQNEAQ (reference sequence). V gave up 0 bases and J gave up 7 bases, with 13 bases separating them. CDR3 length: 15 amino acids.

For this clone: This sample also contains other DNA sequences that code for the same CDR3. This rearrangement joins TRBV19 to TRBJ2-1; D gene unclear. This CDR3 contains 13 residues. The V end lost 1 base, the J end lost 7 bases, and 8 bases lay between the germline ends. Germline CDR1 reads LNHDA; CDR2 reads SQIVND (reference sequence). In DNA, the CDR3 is TGTGCCAGTAGTATAGGGATTTATAATGAGCAGTTCTTC. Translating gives CASSIGIYNEQFF.

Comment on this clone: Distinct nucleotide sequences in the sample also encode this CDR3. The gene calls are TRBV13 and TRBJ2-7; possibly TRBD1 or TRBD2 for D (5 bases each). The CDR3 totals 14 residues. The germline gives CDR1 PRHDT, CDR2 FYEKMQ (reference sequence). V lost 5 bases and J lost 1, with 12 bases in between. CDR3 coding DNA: TGTGCCAGCAGCAGCAGGGACGGATCCTACGAGCAGTACTTC. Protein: CASSSRDGSYEQYF.

DNA of the CDR3: TGTGCCAGCAGTTTGATGGTAGCGGGAGGTTACGAGCAGTACTTC. This sequence encodes CASSLMVAGGYEQYF. The gene calls are TRBV28 and TRBJ2-7, with 10 bases matching TRBD2. The junction had 6 bases not matched to a gene; V was cut back by 3 bases and J by 4 bases. CDR1 is MDHEN and CDR2 is SYDVKM in the germline V gene. CDR3 length: 15 amino acids.

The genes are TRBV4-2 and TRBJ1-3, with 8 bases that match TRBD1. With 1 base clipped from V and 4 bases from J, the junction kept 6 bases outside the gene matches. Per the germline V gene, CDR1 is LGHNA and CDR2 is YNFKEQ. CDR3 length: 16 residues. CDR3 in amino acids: CASSQVQQGVGNTIYF. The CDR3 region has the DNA TGTGCCAGCAGCCAAGTTCAACAGGGGGTGGGAAACACCATATATTTT.

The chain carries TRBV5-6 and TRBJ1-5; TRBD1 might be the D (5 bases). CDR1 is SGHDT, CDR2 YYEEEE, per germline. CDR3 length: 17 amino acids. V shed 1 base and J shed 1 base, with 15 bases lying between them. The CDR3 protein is CASSLSPGWGSNQPQHF. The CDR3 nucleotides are TGTGCCAGCAGCTTGTCTCCAGGTTGGGGCAGCAATCAGCCCCAGCATTTT.

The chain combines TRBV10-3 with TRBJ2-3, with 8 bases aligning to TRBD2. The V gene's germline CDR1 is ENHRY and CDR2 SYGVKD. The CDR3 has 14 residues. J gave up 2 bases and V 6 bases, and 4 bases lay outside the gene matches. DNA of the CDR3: TGTGCCATCAGCCAACTAGCGGACACAGATACGCAGTATTTT. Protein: CAISQLADTDTQYF.

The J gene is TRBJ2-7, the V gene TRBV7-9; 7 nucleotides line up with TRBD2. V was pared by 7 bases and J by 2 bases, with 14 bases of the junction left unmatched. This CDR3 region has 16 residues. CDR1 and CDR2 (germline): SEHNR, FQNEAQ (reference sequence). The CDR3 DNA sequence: TGTGCCAGCATAGGGGTTAAGGGCGGGAGTACCTACGAGCAGTACTTC. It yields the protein CASIGVKGGSTYEQYF.